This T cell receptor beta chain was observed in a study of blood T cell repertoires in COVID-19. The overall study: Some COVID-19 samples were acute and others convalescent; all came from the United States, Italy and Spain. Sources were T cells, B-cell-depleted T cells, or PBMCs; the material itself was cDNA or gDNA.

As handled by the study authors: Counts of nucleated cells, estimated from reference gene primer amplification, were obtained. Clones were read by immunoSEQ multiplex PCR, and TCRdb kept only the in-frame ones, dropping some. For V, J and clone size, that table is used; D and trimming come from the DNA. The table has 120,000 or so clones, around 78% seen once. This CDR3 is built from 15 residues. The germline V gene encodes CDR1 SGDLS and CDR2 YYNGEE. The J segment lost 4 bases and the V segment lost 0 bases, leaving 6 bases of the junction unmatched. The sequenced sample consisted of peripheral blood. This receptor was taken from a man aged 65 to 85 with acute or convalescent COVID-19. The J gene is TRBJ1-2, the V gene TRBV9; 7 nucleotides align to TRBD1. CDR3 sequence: CASSVGDSDFYGYTF. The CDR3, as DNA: TGTGCCAGCAGCGTAGGGGACAGCGATTTCTATGGCTACACCTTC.